Listed below are T cell receptor beta chains from one sample, sequenced in a study of blood T cells in healthy people across ages. TCRdb called the 5' RACE reads again in MiXCR, with one record for every CDR3 protein. The table shows about 630,000 distinct CDR3 sequences, with under 25% occurring only once. Sample: blood. These receptors were collected from a man in his 70s in good health. Both conserved end residues are part of each CDR3. Each record gives: D gene, J gene, clone size, V gene, CDR3 DNA, CDR3 protein. D genes are given only for firm matches. Clone size is not always given. Where it is, it says once, few, many or a class for expanded clones.

>TRBD1|TRBJ1-1|-|TRBV4-1
TGCGCCAGCAGCCAGACTACAGGGGAGGCTGAAGCTTTCTTT
CASSQTTGEAEAFF
>-|TRBJ2-5|few|TRBV23-1
TGCGCCAGCAGTCCTCGCAGATTCTTAGAGACCCAGTACTTC
CASSPRRFLETQYF
>-|TRBJ1-1|-|TRBV29-1
TGCAGCGTTGACTCGGAGGGGCCTGAAGCTTTCTTT
CSVDSEGPEAFF
>TRBD1|TRBJ2-3|few|TRBV15
TGTGCCACCAGCCCCCGGACAGGGGGCACAGATACGCAGTATTTT
CATSPRTGGTDTQYF
>TRBD1|TRBJ2-3|few|TRBV5-1
TGCGCCAGCAGCCAAGGACAGGTCACAGATACGCAGTATTTT
CASSQGQVTDTQYF
>-|TRBJ2-7|-|TRBV5-1
TGCGCCAGCAGCTTGGGGACAGTGAACGAGCAGTACTTC
CASSLGTVNEQYF
>TRBD1|TRBJ2-5|-|TRBV5-6
TGTGCCAGCAGCTTGTCCGGACAGGGGACAGAGACCCAGTACTTC
CASSLSGQGTETQYF
>-|TRBJ2-1|few|TRBV4-1
TGCGCCAGCAGCCAAGATCGACGACAGACCTACAATGAGCAGTTCTTC
CASSQDRRQTYNEQFF
>-|TRBJ1-3|-|TRBV28
TGTGCCAGCAGTTTATTCTTAAGGGGAAGCCCTTCTTTCGGAAACACCATATATTTT
CASSLFLRGSPSFGNTIYF
>TRBD1|TRBJ2-1|-|TRBV9
TGTGCCAGCAGCCACCGACCTAAAAACCGGGACAGGAGTTACAATGAGCAGTTCTTC
CASSHRPKNRDRSYNEQFF
>TRBD2|TRBJ2-1|few|TRBV20-1
TGCAGTGCGGAGGGACTAGCGGGATCTGAGCAGTTCTTC
CSAEGLAGSEQFF
>TRBD1|TRBJ1-2|few|TRBV20-1
TGCAGTGCTAGAACAGGGGAAGACTGTGGCTACACCTTC
CSARTGEDCGYTF
>-|TRBJ2-3|many|TRBV5-1
TGCGCCAGCAGCGTGGACTTCACAGATACGCAGTATTTT
CASSVDFTDTQYF
>TRBD2|TRBJ2-7|-|TRBV4-2
TGTGCCAGCAGCCAAAATAGCGGGAGCTCCTACGAGCAGTACTTC
CASSQNSGSSYEQYF
>-|TRBJ2-5|-|TRBV3-1
TGTGCCAGCAGCCAATTTGAGGGTCTCCAAGAGACCCAGTACTTC
CASSQFEGLQETQYF
>TRBD2|TRBJ2-1|few|TRBV28
TGTGCCAGCATTCCCGGGACTAGCGGGAACAATGAGCAGTTCTTC
CASIPGTSGNNEQFF
>-|TRBJ2-3|few|TRBV10-2
TGCGCCAGCAGTGAGGGCGGTCCTTCCCCAGATACGCAGTATTTT
CASSEGGPSPDTQYF